This T cell receptor beta chain is drawn from a study of CD8 T cells in ankylosing spondylitis. Study conclusions and caveats: Previously reported in reactive arthritis synovial fluid and blood were some of the motif variants. Disease-linked clones reportedly concentrated significantly in matched ankylosing spondylitis synovial fluid.

This clonotype was seen a few times. The antigen is undetermined. TCRdb re-derived calls from the 5' RACE reads in MiXCR, one entry per CDR3 protein. The sample lists about 160,000 distinct CDR3 sequences, roughly 18% occurring once. V dropped 4 bases and J dropped 11 bases, with 18 bases sitting between them. Germline CDR1 ENHRY, CDR2 SYGVKD. The CDR3 has 15 amino acids. The J gene is TRBJ2-6, the V gene TRBV10-3; D is unclear. Material for sequencing was blood, either unsorted or a sorted T cell fraction (not recorded which). This clonotype originated in a male donor with ankylosing spondylitis or in good health (not recorded which). In DNA form, the CDR3 reads TGTGCCATCAGTGGCAACTTCCGGCCTGGAGACGTCCTGACTTTC. Encoded protein: CAISGNFRPGDVLTF.